The entry below describes one T cell receptor beta chain. The CDR3 covers 16 residues. The V end lost 6 bases, the J end lost 2 bases, and 16 bases lay between the germline ends. Germline V CDR1 and CDR2: MDHEN, SYDVKM. This specimen comes from a study of shared clonotypes between healthy human individuals. Data came from immunoSEQ multiplex PCR; TCRdb stores just in-frame clones and leaves some out. The repertoire has around 510,000 clones, more than 95% of them found once; the top ten carry around 0.067%. This chain connects TRBV28 to TRBJ2-2; D unresolved. The material sequenced was naive CD4+ T cells sorted from blood. The subset denotes: CD45RA+ positively selected. This clonotype originated in a woman aged 30 to 39 in good health. CDR3 sequence (DNA): TGTGCCAGCAGGACCCTAGGTTTGGTTAACACCGGGGAGCTGTTTTTT. Translating gives CASRTLGLVNTGELFF.